This is a list of T cell receptor beta chains from one sample in a study of early stage breast cancer tumors. Libraries were prepared by immunoSEQ multiplex PCR; TCRdb keeps only in-frame clonotypes and omits some of them. In the table there are roughly 13,000 clones, roughly 83% of which are singletons. The sample taken for sequencing was normal breast tissue next to the tumor. Source of these receptors: a person in their fifties with breast cancer. Each CDR3 is given with its conserved first and last residue. The order of the fields is D gene, clone size, J gene, V gene, CDR3 protein, CDR3 DNA. The D gene is left open where the match is weak. Clone size, where shown, is once, few, many, or a class for clones that have expanded.

.	.	TRBJ1-1	TRBV5-8	CASSLSPSMNTEAFF	TGTGCCAGCAGCTTGTCGCCTTCCATGAACACTGAAGCTTTCTTT
.	.	TRBJ2-7	TRBV2	CASSGGKWDFTYEQYF	TGTGCCAGCAGTGGGGGGAAATGGGACTTCACCTACGAGCAGTACTTC
.	.	TRBJ2-7	TRBV5-1	CASSLTLEGTEQYF	TGCGCCAGCAGCTTGACTCTGGAAGGGACCGAGCAGTACTTC
.	few	TRBJ2-7	TRBV7-2	CASSPSQFSYEQYF	TGTGCCAGCAGCCCAAGCCAATTCAGCTACGAGCAGTACTTC
.	.	TRBJ1-6	TRBV7-9	CASSFQGGGSPLHF	TGTGCCAGCAGCTTCCAGGGAGGTGGTTCACCCCTCCACTTT
.	.	TRBJ1-3	TRBV5-1	CASSLESVWGRWASGNTIYF	TGCGCCAGCAGCTTGGAGAGCGTTTGGGGCAGGTGGGCATCTGGAAACACCATATATTTT
.	.	TRBJ2-2	TRBV6-6	CASQPRLNTGELFF	TGTGCCAGCCAACCCCGGTTGAACACCGGGGAGCTGTTTTTT
TRBD2	.	TRBJ2-5	TRBV11-2	CASSPTGLAETQYF	TGTGCCAGCAGCCCGACGGGACTAGCGGAGACCCAGTACTTC
.	once	TRBJ2-5	TRBV5-1	CASSLGVSLQEIQYF	TGCGCCAGCAGCTTGGGAGTTAGCCTCCAAGAGATCCAGTACTTC
TRBD2	.	TRBJ2-5	TRBV4-1	CASSQEVNLAGEETQYF	TGCGCCAGCAGCCAAGAGGTAAATCTTGCGGGAGAAGAGACCCAGTACTTC
TRBD1	.	TRBJ2-1	TRBV4-3	CASSNPGQGGRSEQFF	TGCGCCAGCAGCAACCCGGGACAGGGGGGTAGAAGTGAGCAGTTCTTC
.	.	TRBJ2-1	TRBV2	CASSPDHNEQFF	TGTGCCAGCAGTCCCGACCACAATGAGCAGTTCTTC
TRBD1	.	TRBJ1-2	TRBV7-6	CASSLPGQENYGYTF	TGTGCCAGCAGCCTCCCGGGACAGGAGAACTATGGCTACACCTTC
.	.	TRBJ2-2	TRBV9	CASGRMGTGELFF	TGTGCCAGCGGCCGGATGGGTACCGGGGAGCTGTTTTTT
.	.	TRBJ2-3	TRBV5-5	CASSLIPETADTQYF	TGTGCCAGCAGCTTGATCCCCGAAACGGCAGATACGCAGTATTTT
.	.	TRBJ2-5	TRBV27	CASSFWRGEGETQYF	TGTGCCAGCAGTTTCTGGCGAGGGGAAGGGGAGACCCAGTACTTC
TRBD1	.	TRBJ1-1	TRBV2	CASSAGGGGNAEAFF	TGTGCCAGCAGTGCAGGGGGAGGGGGCAACGCTGAAGCTTTCTTT
TRBD1	.	TRBJ2-1	TRBV4-3	CASSQDLWDSPYNEQFF	TGCGCCAGCAGCCAAGATCTTTGGGACAGTCCCTACAATGAGCAGTTCTTC
.	.	TRBJ2-2	TRBV4-1	CASSRGDLTGELFF	TGCGCCAGCAGCCGGGGGGACCTCACCGGGGAGCTGTTTTTT
.	once	TRBJ1-2	TRBV2	CASSVLADYGYTF	TGTGCCAGCAGTGTTCTGGCCGACTATGGCTACACCTTC
.	once	TRBJ1-4	TRBV4-1	CASSQGTGNEKLFF	TGCGCCAGCAGCCAAGGAACAGGGAATGAAAAACTGTTTTTT
TRBD1	.	TRBJ1-4	TRBV5-4	CASSLDRGRGEKLFF	TGTGCCAGCAGCTTAGACAGGGGGCGCGGTGAAAAACTGTTTTTT
.	.	TRBJ2-1	TRBV2	CASSTSTGSYNEQFF	TGTGCCAGCAGCACTAGTACGGGCTCCTACAATGAGCAGTTCTTC
TRBD2	.	TRBJ2-3	TRBV19	CASSLQSLAGVGDTQYF	TGTGCCAGTAGTCTCCAGTCGCTAGCGGGAGTGGGAGATACGCAGTATTTT
.	.	TRBJ1-1	TRBV10-2	CASTSGRIEAFF	TGCGCCAGCACTTCCGGGAGAATTGAAGCTTTCTTT
.	.	TRBJ1-2	TRBV9	CASSVDFSYGYTF	TGTGCCAGCAGCGTAGATTTCAGTTATGGCTACACCTTC